This T cell receptor beta chain was recovered during a study of CD8 T cells in ankylosing spondylitis (dated by TCRdb to 2016 to 2017). As for the study more broadly: The study profiled T cell receptor beta repertoires in healthy donors and ankylosing spondylitis patients to find disease-linked TCR variants. Peripheral blood was sampled, and synovial fluid was also collected from ankylosing spondylitis patients. The whole study cohort included 85 to 120 healthy donors and about two dozen ankylosing spondylitis patients.

In its sample, this clonotype was seen many times. Its antigen specificity is not known. No quality values exist for individual bases; no much larger clone is one base distant. Sequencing relied on an Illumina HiSeq 2500. Quantitative 5'-RACE with molecular barcodes was the method used to prepare the TCR beta libraries. In the authors' own workflow: A new computational method based on a probabilistic model of VDJ rearrangement was used to identify disease-linked TCR variants. The public reads were reprocessed in TCRdb via fastp at Q25 and MiXCR, keeping in-frame beta chains. Each entry is one CDR3 protein sequence, shown with its most common DNA and genes. TCRdb's processing, not the study's, gives the V and J calls here. The sample table shows 210,000 or so distinct CDR3 sequences, and around a quarter are seen once. The ten largest clones represent about 6.2% of the sample. Overall study outcomes, separate from this receptor: Blood from ankylosing spondylitis patients appeared to be characterized by a TCR beta motif composed of under 10 highly homologous amino acid variants. A CD8+ phenotype was shown by the disease-linked clones, which were found at relatively low frequencies in peripheral blood. Some of the motif variants had been reported before in the synovial fluid and blood of reactive arthritis patients, a finding that suggests common disease-initiation mechanisms. According to the report, matched synovial fluid samples from ankylosing spondylitis patients were significantly enriched for the disease-linked clones.

Counted from cysteine to phenylalanine, this CDR3 has 15 amino acids. The read is trimmed to its CDR3 DNA, 45 bases read in frame from base 1. At the junction V is shortened by 0 bases and J by 4 bases; bases outside the gene matches: 1. Sequences were obtained from blood, either unsorted or a sorted T cell fraction (not recorded which). The chain employs TRBV12-3 or TRBV12-4 and TRBJ2-7, with 12 bases in between that match TRBD2. The TCR was taken from a male donor with ankylosing spondylitis or in good health (not recorded which). Here is the DNA: TGTGCCAGCAGTTTAGCTACTAGCGGGAGGTACGAGCAGTACTTC. It translates as CASSLATSGRYEQYF.